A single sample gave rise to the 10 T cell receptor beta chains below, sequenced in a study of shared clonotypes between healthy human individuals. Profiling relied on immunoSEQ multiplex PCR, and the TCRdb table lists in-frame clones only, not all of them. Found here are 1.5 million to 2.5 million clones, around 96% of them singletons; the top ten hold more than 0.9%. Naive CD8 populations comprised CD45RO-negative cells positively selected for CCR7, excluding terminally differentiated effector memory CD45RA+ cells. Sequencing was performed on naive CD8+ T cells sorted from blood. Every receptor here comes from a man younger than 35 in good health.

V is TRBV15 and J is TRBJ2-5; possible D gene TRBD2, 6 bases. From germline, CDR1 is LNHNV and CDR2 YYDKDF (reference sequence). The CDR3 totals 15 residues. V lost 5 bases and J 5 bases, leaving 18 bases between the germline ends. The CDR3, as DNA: TGTGCCACCAGCGGGGGGATCTCCAACGGGGAGACCCAGTACTTC. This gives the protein CATSGGISNGETQYF.

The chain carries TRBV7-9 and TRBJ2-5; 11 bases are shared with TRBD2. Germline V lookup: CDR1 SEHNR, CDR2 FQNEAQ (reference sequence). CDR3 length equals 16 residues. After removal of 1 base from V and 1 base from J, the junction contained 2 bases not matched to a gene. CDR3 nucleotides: TGTGCCAGCAGCTTAGTGGGACTAGCGGTCCAAGAGACCCAGTACTTC. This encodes CASSLVGLAVQETQYF.

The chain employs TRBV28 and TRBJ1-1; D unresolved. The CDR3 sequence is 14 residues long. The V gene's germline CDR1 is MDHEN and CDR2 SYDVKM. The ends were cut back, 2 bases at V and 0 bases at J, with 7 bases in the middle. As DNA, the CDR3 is TGTGCCAGCAGTTTAGAGAATTTGAACACTGAAGCTTTCTTT. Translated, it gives CASSLENLNTEAFF. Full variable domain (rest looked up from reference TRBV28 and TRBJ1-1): DVKVTQSSRYLVKRTGEKVFLECVQDMDHENMFWYRQDPGLGLRLIYFSYDVKMKEKGDIPEGYSVSREKKERFSLILESASTNQTSMYLCASSLENLNTEAFFGQGTRLTVV.

The CDR3 is CASSFLGGGQSNYGYTF. CDR3 sequence (DNA): TGTGCCAGCAGTTTCCTCGGGGGGGGACAGAGTAACTATGGCTACACCTTC. The chain uses TRBV27 and TRBJ1-2; 7 nucleotides agree with TRBD1. There are 17 residues in the CDR3. The germline gives CDR1 MNHEY, CDR2 SMNVEV (reference sequence). After removal of 3 bases from V and 1 base from J, the junction contained 11 bases not matched to a gene.

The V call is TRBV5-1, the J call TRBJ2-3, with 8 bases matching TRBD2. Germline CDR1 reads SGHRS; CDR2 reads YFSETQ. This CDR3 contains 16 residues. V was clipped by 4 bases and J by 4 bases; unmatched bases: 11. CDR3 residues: CASSIGAGEGPDTQYF. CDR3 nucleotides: TGCGCCAGCAGCATAGGAGCGGGAGAGGGTCCAGATACGCAGTATTTT.

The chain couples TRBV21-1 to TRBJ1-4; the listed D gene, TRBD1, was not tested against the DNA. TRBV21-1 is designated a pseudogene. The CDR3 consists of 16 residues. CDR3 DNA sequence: TGTGCCAGCAGTACAGGGGGTACCTTTCCTAATGAAAAACTGTTTTTT. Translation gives CASSTGGTFPNEKLFF.

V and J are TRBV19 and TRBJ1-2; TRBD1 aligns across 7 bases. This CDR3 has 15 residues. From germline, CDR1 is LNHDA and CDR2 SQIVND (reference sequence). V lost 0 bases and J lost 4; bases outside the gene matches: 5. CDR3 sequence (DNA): TGTGCCAGTAGTATAGAAGATGGGACAGTCTATGGCTACACCTTC. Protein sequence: CASSIEDGTVYGYTF.

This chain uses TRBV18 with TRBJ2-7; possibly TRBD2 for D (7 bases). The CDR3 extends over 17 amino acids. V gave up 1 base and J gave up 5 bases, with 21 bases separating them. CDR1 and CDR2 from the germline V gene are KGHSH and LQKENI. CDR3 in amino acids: CASSPLFGGASLDEQYF. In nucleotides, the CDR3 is TGTGCCAGCTCACCACTTTTTGGGGGGGCGAGTTTGGACGAGCAGTACTTC.

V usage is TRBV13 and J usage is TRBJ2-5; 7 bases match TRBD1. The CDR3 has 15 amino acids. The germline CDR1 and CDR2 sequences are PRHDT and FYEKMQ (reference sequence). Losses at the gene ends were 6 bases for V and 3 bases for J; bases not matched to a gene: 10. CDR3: CASSPTGDREETQYF. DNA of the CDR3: TGTGCCAGCAGTCCAACAGGGGATAGGGAAGAGACCCAGTACTTC.

CDR3 loop: CASSLSTWADTQYF. Written as DNA, the CDR3 is TGCGCCAGCAGCCTATCGACCTGGGCAGATACGCAGTATTTT. The chain has TRBV4-3 and TRBJ2-3; D is unclear. The germline V and J ends were trimmed by 4 bases and 4 bases, with 12 bases remaining between them. The CDR3 sequence is 14 residues long. Germline V gives CDR1 LGHNA, CDR2 YSLEER.